These T cell receptor beta chains were read from a single sample in a study of cytomegalovirus exposure and HLA in healthy donors. Assay used: immunoSEQ multiplex PCR; TCRdb lists only in-frame clones, some missing. The table lists about 160,000 clones, about 75% of them singletons. The source material was PBMCs. All receptors derive from a man aged 18 to 35 in good health and CMV-seronegative. Both conserved end residues are part of each CDR3. D genes are given only for firm matches. Not all rows give a size; the values are once, few, many and, for expanded clones, a class.

>TRBV28|TRBJ2-7|TRBD2|NA
TGTGCCAGCAGTTTCCTAGCGGTGCGAGACGAGCAGTACTTC
CASSFLAVRDEQYF
>TRBV5-8|TRBJ1-4|NA|NA
TGTGCCAGCAGCGAGGCCTTTACCAATGAAAAACTGTTTTTT
CASSEAFTNEKLFF
>TRBV27|TRBJ1-5|TRBD1|NA
TGTGCCAGCAGACGAGGACAGGGAAATCAGCCCCAGCATTTT
CASRRGQGNQPQHF
>TRBV7-9|TRBJ2-7|TRBD1|NA
TGTTCCAGCAGCTTAGAATGGACAGGGGGCCGGGAGCAGTACTTC
CSSSLEWTGGREQYF
>TRBV5-1|TRBJ2-1|NA|NA
TGCGCCAGCAGCTGGGGATGGGGGGAGAGCCCAGAGCAGTTCTTC
CASSWGWGESPEQFF
>TRBV19|TRBJ1-3|TRBD1|NA
TGTGCCAGTAGTACCGGGACAGGAGGGAGCTCTGGAAACACCATATATTTT
CASSTGTGGSSGNTIYF
>TRBV28|TRBJ1-2|NA|NA
TGTGCCAGCAGTTTATCGGGGGTCATCTATGGCTACACCTTC
CASSLSGVIYGYTF
>TRBV6-5|TRBJ2-3|TRBD2|few
TGTGCCAGCATGGGTGGGGCTAGCGGAGAAGATACGCAGTATTTT
CASMGGASGEDTQYF
>TRBV7-2|TRBJ2-5|NA|NA
TGTGCCAGCAGCTTAAGAGAGGGAGAGACCCAGTACTTC
CASSLREGETQYF
>TRBV28|TRBJ2-3|TRBD1|NA
TGTGCCAGCAGAACTTGGACAGGCTTCACAGATACGCAGTATTTT
CASRTWTGFTDTQYF
>TRBV10-1|TRBJ2-7|NA|NA
TGCGCCAGCAGGGACTCCGACTCTGACGAGCAGTACTTC
CASRDSDSDEQYF
>TRBV14|TRBJ1-1|NA|NA
TGTGCCAGCAGCCAGGCAGGGGCTTTGAACACTGAAGCTTTCTTT
CASSQAGALNTEAFF
>TRBV6-5|TRBJ2-1|TRBD2|NA
TGTGCCAGCAGTTACGGAGAACTAGCGGTCGAGCAGTTCTTC
CASSYGELAVEQFF
>TRBV5-1|TRBJ2-1|TRBD2|NA
TGCGCCAGCAGCCCGACTAGCGGGTATAACAATGAGCAGTTCTTC
CASSPTSGYNNEQFF
>TRBV27|TRBJ1-1|TRBD1|NA
TGTGCCAGCGCCGGGGGGACAGGGGGCGCGCGGACTGAAGCTTTCTTT
CASAGGTGGARTEAFF
>TRBV5-1|TRBJ2-1|NA|NA
TGCGCCAGCAGCTTGGAGCCCAATGAGCAGTTCTTC
CASSLEPNEQFF
>TRBV5-6|TRBJ1-5|NA|NA
TGTGCCAGCAGCTTGTTCGTAAGCAATCAGCCCCAGCATTTT
CASSLFVSNQPQHF
>TRBV9|TRBJ2-5|TRBD1|NA
TGTGCCAGCAGCGTGACAGGGGGACAAGAGACCCAGTACTTC
CASSVTGGQETQYF
>TRBV4-1|TRBJ2-7|TRBD1|NA
TGCGCCAGCAGCCCGGACAGGGGCTACGAGCAGTACTTC
CASSPDRGYEQYF
>TRBV19|TRBJ2-1|TRBD1|NA
TGTGCCAGTAGTACGGGACAGGGAGGAGGCTACAATGAGCAGTTCTTC
CASSTGQGGGYNEQFF
>TRBV28|TRBJ2-7|TRBD1|NA
TGTGCCAGCAGTTACCTGTGGGTGGGACAGGGTGGCGAGCAGTACTTC
CASSYLWVGQGGEQYF
>TRBV5-6|TRBJ2-3|TRBD2|once
TGTGCCAGCAGCTTATCGGCTAGCGGGCTTACAGATACGCAGTATTTT
CASSLSASGLTDTQYF
>TRBV7-9|TRBJ2-2|NA|NA
TGTGCCAGCAGCCCCGTGGTACAGGGAACCGGGGAGCTGTTTTTT
CASSPVVQGTGELFF
>TRBV7-7|TRBJ2-5|TRBD2|NA
TGTGCCAGCAGCTTATCACTAGCGGGCCAAGAGACCCAGTACTTC
CASSLSLAGQETQYF
>TRBV6-5|TRBJ2-7|NA|few
TGTGCCAGCAGACAGAACTACGAGCAGTACTTC
CASRQNYEQYF
>TRBV6-5|TRBJ2-7|TRBD1|NA
TGTGCCAGCAGTTACTTCGACAGGGCTGGAGAGCAGTACTTC
CASSYFDRAGEQYF
>TRBV6-1|TRBJ1-2|NA|NA
TGTGCCAGCAGTGACCGGGGGAACTATGGCTACACCTTC
CASSDRGNYGYTF
>TRBV4-3|TRBJ2-7|TRBD1|NA
TGCGCCAGCAGCCCTTACCCGGACAGGGGACATTACGAGCAGTACTTC
CASSPYPDRGHYEQYF
>TRBV6-5|TRBJ2-1|TRBD1|NA
TGTGCCACCACCTCGGGACAGGGAGGATACAATGAGCAGTTCTTC
CATTSGQGGYNEQFF
>TRBV19|TRBJ2-1|NA|NA
TGTGCCAGTAGTATCCCCGAGGGCGGTTACAATGAGCAGTTCTTC
CASSIPEGGYNEQFF
>TRBV4-3|TRBJ2-1|NA|NA
TGCGCCAGCAGCCAAGAACCCCGGGACTCCTACAATGAGCAGTTCTTC
CASSQEPRDSYNEQFF
>TRBV28|TRBJ1-1|NA|NA
TGTGCCAGCAGCCTCGGACAGAACACTGAAGCTTTCTTT
CASSLGQNTEAFF
>TRBV19|TRBJ2-1|NA|NA
TGTGCCAGTAGCCTCATAACCGCGGGCTCCTACAATGAGCAGTTCTTC
CASSLITAGSYNEQFF
>TRBV4-1|TRBJ2-7|TRBD2|NA
TGCGCCAGCAGCCAAGTGTATGGGGGAGGGTCCTACGAGCAGTACTTC
CASSQVYGGGSYEQYF
>TRBV28|TRBJ2-7|NA|NA
TGTGCCAGCAGTTCCCCCTTTGGGGGGAGGCCCTACGAGCAGTACTTC
CASSSPFGGRPYEQYF
>TRBV7-2|TRBJ1-2|NA|once
TGTGCCAGCAGCGGGGCAGGAGCCTATGGCTACACCTTC
CASSGAGAYGYTF
>TRBV19|TRBJ2-1|NA|few
TGTGCCAGTAGTTTTACTAGGACTGAGCAGTTCTTC
CASSFTRTEQFF
>TRBV5-1|TRBJ2-7|NA|NA
TGCGCCAGCAGCCAGGGCTACGAGCAGTACTTC
CASSQGYEQYF
>TRBV7-9|TRBJ2-1|NA|NA
TGTTCCAGCAGCTTAGAGGCGGGCGAGCAGTTCTTC
CSSSLEAGEQFF
>TRBV7-6|TRBJ2-2|NA|NA
TGTGCCAGCAGCGCCTACAGCACCGGGGAGCTGTTTTTT
CASSAYSTGELFF
>TRBV28|TRBJ2-7|TRBD2|once
TGTGCCACGACAACACCAGCGGGAGGGCCCTACGAGCAGTACTTC
CATTTPAGGPYEQYF
>TRBV28|TRBJ2-1|NA|NA
TGTGCCAGCAGTTTACCCCTCCCAGGTGAGCAGTTCTTC
CASSLPLPGEQFF
>TRBV27|TRBJ2-1|TRBD2|NA
TGTGCCAGCAGTCCGGGACTAGCGTACAATGAGCAGTTCTTC
CASSPGLAYNEQFF
>TRBV7-2|TRBJ2-3|TRBD1|NA
TGTGCCAGCAGCTCAGGGGGCGCCGGCACAGATACGCAGTATTTT
CASSSGGAGTDTQYF
>TRBV29-1|TRBJ2-7|TRBD1|few
TGCAGCGTTGGAGGTTCGAGGGGACAGGGTATCTACGAGCAGTACTTC
CSVGGSRGQGIYEQYF
>TRBV7-2|TRBJ2-7|TRBD2|NA
TGTGCCAGCAGCTCAGGGGCGGGGAGGATAGCGGGAGTCTACGAGCAGTACTTC
CASSSGAGRIAGVYEQYF
>TRBV14|TRBJ2-3|TRBD2|NA
TGTGCCAGCAGCCAAGATTGGATGTCGGCTAGCGGGCGCACAGATACGCAGTATTTT
CASSQDWMSASGRTDTQYF
>TRBV9|TRBJ2-5|TRBD2|NA
TGTGCCAGCAGCGTGGCTGGGGGGACTAGCGGGGAGACCCAGTACTTC
CASSVAGGTSGETQYF
>TRBV5-4|TRBJ2-1|TRBD2|NA
TGTGCCAGCGGCCTTAGCGGGAGCTCGGAAGAGCAGTTCTTC
CASGLSGSSEEQFF
>TRBV11-2|TRBJ2-1|NA|NA
TGTGCCAGCAGCCCCCTGGGGGCGGGAGCCTACAATGAGCAGTTCTTC
CASSPLGAGAYNEQFF
>TRBV7-9|TRBJ2-3|TRBD2|NA
TGTTCCAGCAGCCCCCGAGCGGGAGAGACAGATACGCAGTATTTT
CSSSPRAGETDTQYF
>TRBV5-5|TRBJ2-7|TRBD1|NA
TGTGCCAGCAGCCCCCAGGGGGCAGGTCCGTCCGACGAGCAGTACTTC
CASSPQGAGPSDEQYF
>TRBV19|TRBJ1-2|TRBD1|NA
TGTGCCAGCCGTCCCGGGACAGGGTTTGGCTACACCTTC
CASRPGTGFGYTF